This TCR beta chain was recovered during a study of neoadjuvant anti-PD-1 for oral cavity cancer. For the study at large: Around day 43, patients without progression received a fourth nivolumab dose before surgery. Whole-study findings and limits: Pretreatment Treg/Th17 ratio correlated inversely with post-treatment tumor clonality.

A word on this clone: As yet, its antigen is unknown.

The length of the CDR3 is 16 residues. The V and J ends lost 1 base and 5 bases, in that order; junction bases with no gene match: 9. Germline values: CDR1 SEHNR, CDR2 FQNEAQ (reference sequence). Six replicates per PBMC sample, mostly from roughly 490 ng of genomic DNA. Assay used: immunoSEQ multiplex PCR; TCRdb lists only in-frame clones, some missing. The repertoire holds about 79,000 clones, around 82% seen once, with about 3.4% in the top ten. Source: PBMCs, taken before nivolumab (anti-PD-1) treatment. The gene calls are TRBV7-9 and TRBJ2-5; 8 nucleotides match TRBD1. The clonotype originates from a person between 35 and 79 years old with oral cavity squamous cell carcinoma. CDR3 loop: CASSLGTGGESETQYF. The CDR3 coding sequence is TGTGCCAGCAGCTTAGGTACAGGGGGTGAATCGGAGACCCAGTACTTC.